The 30 T cell receptor beta chains listed next were all sequenced from one sample in a study of cytomegalovirus exposure and HLA in healthy donors (dated by TCRdb to 2015 to 2018). The library was obtained by the immunoSEQ multiplex PCR assay. For the multiplex PCR, a mixture combining 60 forward primers for TCR Vbeta segments and 13 reverse primers for TCR Jbeta segments was used. Imported from immuneACCESS, the table was reduced by TCRdb to in-frame sequences with V and J called. These copies leave out some clones; in studies compared against another copy, an unresolved V gene accounts for under half, and the cause of the remainder is not known. In this sample the table shows about 160,000 clones, approximately 78% of which occur a single time. Together, the top ten hold roughly 0.69% of the sample. Input material: PBMCs. These receptors were obtained from a woman under 30 in good health and CMV-seronegative.

The CDR3 is CASSLGGGKPYEQYF. CDR3 nucleotide sequence: TGCGCCAGCAGCTTGGGTGGCGGGAAACCCTACGAGCAGTACTTC. The rearrangement joins TRBV5-1 to TRBJ2-7; perhaps TRBD2 as D (6 bases). Germline V lookup: CDR1 SGHRS, CDR2 YFSETQ. This CDR3 comprises 15 residues. Trimming stripped 0 bases from V and 2 bases from J, with 12 bases between.

The chain recombines TRBV4-2 with TRBJ2-5, with 13 positions matching TRBD2. CDR1 and CDR2 (germline): LGHNA, YNFKEQ. V lost 6 bases to trimming and J lost 2 bases; unmatched junction nucleotides: 6. The CDR3 length is 16 residues. In nucleotides, the CDR3 is TGTGCCAGCAGTCAAAGACTAGCGGGAGGTCAAGAGACCCAGTACTTC. As protein: CASSQRLAGGQETQYF.

The chain is built from TRBV5-1 and TRBJ1-2; D ambiguous. V dropped 1 base and J dropped 6 bases, with 7 bases sitting between them. The CDR3 loop spans 12 amino acids. CDR1 and CDR2 from the germline V gene are SGHRS and YFSETQ. CDR3 amino acids: CASSLFTDGYTF. CDR3 sequence (DNA): TGCGCCAGCAGCTTGTTTACAGATGGCTACACCTTC.

This chain links TRBV6-4 with TRBJ2-5; tentative D call: TRBD1 (6 bases). Trimming cost V 3 bases and J 4 bases, with 21 bases left between them. CDR1 and CDR2 from the germline V gene are MRHNA and SNTAGT. This CDR3 has 17 amino acids. The CDR3 bases are TGTGCCAGCAGTGATGGGTCCGGGGTGACAGGAGGAGAGACCCAGTACTTC. The encoded protein is CASSDGSGVTGGETQYF.

J is TRBJ2-7 and V is TRBV7-8, with D uncertain. This CDR3 contains 14 residues. CDR1 and CDR2 (germline): SGHVS, FQNEAQ. V shed 0 bases and J shed 3 bases, with 9 bases lying between them. This CDR3 reads CASSLAGRHYEQYF. As DNA, the CDR3 is TGTGCCAGCAGCTTAGCGGGCAGACACTACGAGCAGTACTTC.

The chain carries TRBV5-1 and TRBJ1-1; no clear D gene. This CDR3 spans 14 amino acids. V was shortened by 0 bases and J by 2 bases, with 8 bases between the two germline ends. CDR1 and CDR2 from the germline V gene are SGHRS and YFSETQ. The CDR3 is CASSLVGVNTEAFF. CDR3 DNA sequence: TGCGCCAGCAGCTTGGTGGGAGTAAACACTGAAGCTTTCTTT.

This rearrangement joins TRBV4-1 to TRBJ2-6, with TRBD1 matching over 10 bases. The CDR3 sequence is 18 residues long. Unmatched junction bases numbered 12, after V lost 6 bases and J lost 4 bases. Germline CDR1 is MGHRA and CDR2 is YSYEKL. The CDR3 DNA reads as TGCGCCAGCAGACAACCCGGGACAGGGGTTTCAGGGGCCAACGTCCTGACTTTC. Its translation: CASRQPGTGVSGANVLTF.

There are a few counts of this clone. The chain links TRBV11-3 to TRBJ1-2, with 9 bases lining up with TRBD1. Germline CDR1 is SGHNT and CDR2 is YENEEA. With 9 bases clipped from V and 4 bases from J, the junction kept 15 bases outside the gene matches. CDR3 size: 16 residues. As DNA, the CDR3 is TGTGCCAGGAGTCTACAGGGGGCGACGGTAGTCTATGGCTACACCTTC. Encoded protein: CARSLQGATVVYGYTF. The variable domain in full, completed from reference TRBV11-3 and TRBJ1-2, reads EAGVVQSPRYKIIEKKQPVAFWCNPISGHNTLYWYLQNLGQGPELLIRYENEEAVDDSQLPKDRFSAERLKGVDSTLKIQPAELGDSAVYLCARSLQGATVVYGYTFGSGTRLTVV.

This clone was counted a single time. The chain links TRBV6-5 to TRBJ1-4; 7 positions match TRBD1. Trimming took 6 bases from V and 5 from J; bases not matched to a gene: 9. The CDR3 contains 15 residues. Looked up from germline, CDR1 is MNHEY and CDR2 is SVGAGI. CDR3 sequence (DNA): TGTGCCAGCAGGGCGACAGGGTACATCAATGAAAAACTGTTTTTT. This encodes CASRATGYINEKLFF.

This clone was seen more than once but under ten times. V gene TRBV6-5 combines with J gene TRBJ1-1; TRBD1 agrees at 8 bases. The CDR3 spans 14 residues. V shed 4 bases, J shed 4 bases, and the junction held 5 bases outside the gene matches. CDR1 MNHEY and CDR2 SVGAGI come from the germline V gene. The chain's CDR3 is CASSSTGGSTEAFF. The CDR3 nucleotides are TGTGCCAGCAGTTCCACAGGGGGAAGCACTGAAGCTTTCTTT.

The chain recombines TRBV10-3 with TRBJ2-7; 7 bases are a match to TRBD2. The germline CDR1 and CDR2 sequences are ENHRY and SYGVKD. The V gene end was trimmed by 11 bases and the J gene end by 4 bases; junction bases not matched to a gene: 20. The CDR3 is made up of 16 amino acids. CDR3 residues: CAAQTARWGGSYEQYF. For the CDR3, the DNA is TGTGCCGCCCAGACGGCCCGATGGGGGGGGAGTTACGAGCAGTACTTC.

The chain employs TRBV7-8 and TRBJ1-3; TRBD1 agrees at 10 bases. The CDR3 is 15 residues long. J lost 4 bases, V lost 6 bases, and 6 bases had no gene match. The germline V gene has CDR1 SGHVS and CDR2 FQNEAQ. The CDR3 loop is CASSPGTGAGNTIYF. CDR3 bases: TGTGCCAGCAGTCCCGGGACAGGGGCCGGAAACACCATATATTTT.

The chain couples TRBV27 to TRBJ2-1, with 8 positions matching TRBD1. After removal of 2 bases from V and 2 bases from J, the junction contained 5 bases not matched to a gene. Germline V gene data show CDR1 as MNHEY and CDR2 as SMNVEV (reference sequence). The CDR3 has 16 amino acids. The DNA for the CDR3 is TGTGCCAGCAGTTTACTCGGGACAGGCACCTACAATGAGCAGTTCTTC. Amino acid sequence: CASSLLGTGTYNEQFF.

This clone was seen a handful of times. The rearrangement joins TRBV28 to TRBJ2-2; TRBD2 might be the D (5 bases). Trimming took off 8 bases at V and 1 base at J, with 8 bases between the two ends. The CDR3 totals 13 residues. CDR1 is MDHEN and CDR2 is SYDVKM in the germline V gene. The CDR3 here is CASDYRNTGELFF. CDR3 sequence (DNA): TGTGCCAGCGACTATAGGAACACCGGGGAGCTGTTTTTT.

The chain joins TRBV9 to TRBJ2-1; 9 nucleotides agree with TRBD2. Germline CDR1 reads SGDLS; CDR2 reads YYNGEE. J was trimmed by 4 bases and V by 6 bases; bases with no gene match: 11. The CDR3 covers 16 residues. DNA of the CDR3: TGTGCCAGCACCGCGGGAGGGACTCCGGAATACAATGAGCAGTTCTTC. Translating gives CASTAGGTPEYNEQFF.

The CDR3 sequence is CASSAGTGTYNEQFF. Written as DNA, the CDR3 is TGTGCCAGCAGTGCCGGGACAGGGACCTACAATGAGCAGTTCTTC. This chain links TRBV2 with TRBJ2-1; 9 positions match TRBD1. The ends lost 4 bases at V and 2 bases at J; junction bases unmatched: 3. Germline V gene lookup returns CDR1 SNHLY and CDR2 FYNNEI. The CDR3 runs to 15 residues.

This clone was counted a few times. The chain carries TRBV10-3 and TRBJ2-5, with 8 bases aligning to TRBD1. Germline V gene lookup returns CDR1 ENHRY and CDR2 SYGVKD. V was clipped by 2 bases and J by 3 bases; unmatched bases: 2. The CDR3 length is 14 residues. The chain's CDR3 is CAISEGTGEETQYF. The CDR3 region has the DNA TGTGCCATCAGTGAGGGGACAGGAGAAGAGACCCAGTACTTC.

The sample holds a few counts of this clone. V and J are TRBV6-5 and TRBJ2-7, with TRBD2 matching over 7 bases. The CDR3 has 12 amino acids. Trimming cost V 6 bases and J 3 bases; bases outside gene matches: 2. Germline lookup yields CDR1 MNHEY and CDR2 SVGAGI. The CDR3 loop reads CASSRGDYEQYF. The CDR3 nucleotides are TGTGCCAGCAGCCGGGGGGACTACGAGCAGTACTTC.

The chain combines TRBV11-2 with TRBJ2-3; TRBD1 agrees at 10 bases. The trim removed 5 bases at V and 3 bases at J, leaving 5 bases unmatched. In germline, CDR1 is SGHAT, CDR2 FQNNGV. This CDR3 is built from 15 residues. CDR3 sequence (DNA): TGTGCCAGCAGCGGAGACAGGGGGCCGACAGATACGCAGTATTTT. This encodes CASSGDRGPTDTQYF.

The gene calls are TRBV28 and TRBJ2-1; 16 positions match TRBD2. This CDR3 has 17 residues. The junction had 8 bases not matched to a gene; V was cut back by 6 bases and J by 6 bases. Per the germline V gene, CDR1 is MDHEN and CDR2 is SYDVKM. The CDR3 here is CASRGTSGRAEFNEQFF. The CDR3 DNA reads TGTGCCAGCAGGGGGACTAGCGGGAGGGCCGAGTTCAATGAGCAGTTCTTC.

The V call is TRBV9, the J call TRBJ2-7; D call uncertain. With 0 bases removed from V and 3 bases from J, the gap between germline ends came to 4 bases. The CDR3 has 12 amino acids. Germline V CDR1 and CDR2: SGDLS, YYNGEE. CDR3 loop: CASSVDGYEQYF. The CDR3 DNA reads as TGTGCCAGCAGCGTAGACGGCTACGAGCAGTACTTC.

J is TRBJ2-7 and V is TRBV28, with TRBD2 matching over 7 bases. The CDR3 is made up of 15 amino acids. From germline, CDR1 is MDHEN and CDR2 SYDVKM. The V segment lost 7 bases and the J segment 7 bases; nucleotides outside the gene matches: 16. The CDR3 sequence: CASISLWGRAGEQYF. The DNA of the CDR3 is TGTGCCAGCATCTCCCTATGGGGGAGGGCGGGAGAGCAGTACTTC. The full variable domain, completed using reference TRBV28 and TRBJ2-7, is DVKVTQSSRYLVKRTGEKVFLECVQDMDHENMFWYRQDPGLGLRLIYFSYDVKMKEKGDIPEGYSVSREKKERFSLILESASTNQTSMYLCASISLWGRAGEQYFGPGTRLTVT.

The gene calls are TRBV30 and TRBJ2-3; tentative D call: TRBD2 (5 bases). The CDR3 is 13 residues long. Germline CDR1 is GTSNPN and CDR2 is SVGIG (reference sequence). V dropped 5 bases and J dropped 4 bases, with 13 bases sitting between them. The CDR3 DNA is TGTGCCTGGGAGGGCAAACTGGCAGATACGCAGTATTTT. Translation gives CAWEGKLADTQYF. Complete variable domain (other parts from reference TRBV30 and TRBJ2-3): SQTIHQWPATLVQPVGSPLSLECTVEGTSNPNLYWYRQAAGRGLQLLFYSVGIGQISSEVPQNLSASRPQDRQFILSSKKLLLSDSGFYLCAWEGKLADTQYFGPGTRLTVL.

This clone showed up just once. The chain uses TRBV2 and TRBJ2-7; 14 bases match TRBD2. The ends lost 6 bases at V and 3 bases at J; junction bases unmatched: 13. The CDR3 loop spans 18 amino acids. Germline assignment: CDR1 SNHLY and CDR2 FYNNEI. The CDR3 DNA sequence: TGTGCCAGCAGCGCAACCGGGACTAGCGGGAGTCGGTACTACGAGCAGTACTTC. It codes for CASSATGTSGSRYYEQYF.

The V and J genes are TRBV19 and TRBJ1-1; D is ambiguous. Deletions cut 4 bases from V and 0 bases from J, with 12 bases between. This CDR3 contains 15 residues. Germline V gives CDR1 LNHDA, CDR2 SQIVND (reference sequence). Here the CDR3 reads CASSTPGEMNTEAFF. The CDR3 coding sequence is TGTGCCAGTAGTACCCCCGGTGAAATGAACACTGAAGCTTTCTTT.

The rearrangement links TRBV4-3 to TRBJ2-1, with 7 bases fitting TRBD2. The CDR3 length is 15 residues. With V trimmed by 4 bases and J by 1 base, 4 bases remained unmatched. Germline V lookup: CDR1 LGHNA, CDR2 YSLEER. The CDR3 region is CASSLGRGSYNEQFF. CDR3 DNA: TGCGCCAGCAGCCTCGGGCGGGGGTCCTACAATGAGCAGTTCTTC.

The rearrangement uses TRBV5-1 and TRBJ2-2; D is possibly TRBD2 (5 bases). CDR3 size: 16 residues. Germline V gene lookup returns CDR1 SGHRS and CDR2 YFSETQ. Trimming pared 4 bases from V and 4 bases from J, leaving 17 bases between. CDR3 residues: CASSPTRAILTGELFF. The CDR3 nucleotides are TGCGCCAGCAGCCCCACGAGGGCTATCCTCACCGGGGAGCTGTTTTTT.

The chain links TRBV18 to TRBJ2-3; 12 bases map to TRBD2. This CDR3 has 18 amino acids. Germline loops: CDR1 KGHSH, CDR2 LQKENI. The J segment lost 3 bases and the V segment lost 0 bases, leaving 7 bases of the junction unmatched. CDR3: CASSPPSLAGGWTDTQYF. Here the CDR3 DNA reads TGTGCCAGCTCACCACCTTCGCTAGCGGGAGGGTGGACAGATACGCAGTATTTT.

The rearrangement links TRBV7-9 to TRBJ1-2; possibly TRBD1 for D (5 bases). This CDR3 contains 12 residues. Germline loops: CDR1 SEHNR, CDR2 FQNEAQ (reference sequence). Trimming removed 3 bases at V and 6 bases at J, with 8 bases between. The CDR3 here is CASSFGTDGYTF. CDR3 coding DNA: TGTGCCAGCAGCTTCGGGACTGATGGCTACACCTTC.

The chain has TRBV28 and TRBJ1-4, with 7 bases aligning to TRBD1. CDR1 is MDHEN, CDR2 SYDVKM, per germline. J was trimmed by 2 bases and V by 5 bases; bases with no gene match: 8. The CDR3 covers 16 residues. The DNA for the CDR3 is TGTGCCAGCAGTCCGGGGACAGTTCGGACTAATGAAAAACTGTTTTTT. This codes for CASSPGTVRTNEKLFF.